This T cell receptor (beta chain) is drawn from a study of shared clonotypes between healthy human individuals. The method was immunoSEQ multiplex PCR; TCRdb's version includes in-frame clones alone and lacks a portion of them. The profile shows a few million clones, more than 90% of them singletons. The germline V gene encodes CDR1 SGHTA and CDR2 FQGNSA. The CDR3 has 13 amino acids. V lost 4 bases to trimming and J lost 3 bases, with 10 bases between them. The sequenced sample consisted of naive CD4+ T cells sorted from blood. Subset of the sample: CD45RA+ positively selected. This clonotype originated in a man aged 18 to 35 in good health. The V gene is TRBV7-2, the J gene TRBJ2-7; D is unclear. CDR3 loop: CASSWADSYEQYF. CDR3 bases: TGTGCCAGCAGCTGGGCGGATAGCTACGAGCAGTACTTC.